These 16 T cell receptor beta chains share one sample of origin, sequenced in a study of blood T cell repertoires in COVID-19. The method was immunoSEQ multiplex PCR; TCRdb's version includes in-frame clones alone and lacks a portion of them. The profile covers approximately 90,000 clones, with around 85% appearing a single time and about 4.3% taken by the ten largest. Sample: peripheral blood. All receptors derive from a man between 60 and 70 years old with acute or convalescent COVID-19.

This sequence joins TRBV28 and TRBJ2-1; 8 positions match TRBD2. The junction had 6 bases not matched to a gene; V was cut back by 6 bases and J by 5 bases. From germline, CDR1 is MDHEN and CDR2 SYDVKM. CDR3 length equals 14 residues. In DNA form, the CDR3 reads TGTGCCAGCAGCAGGGCGGGAGGAGACAATGAGCAGTTCTTC. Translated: CASSRAGGDNEQFF.

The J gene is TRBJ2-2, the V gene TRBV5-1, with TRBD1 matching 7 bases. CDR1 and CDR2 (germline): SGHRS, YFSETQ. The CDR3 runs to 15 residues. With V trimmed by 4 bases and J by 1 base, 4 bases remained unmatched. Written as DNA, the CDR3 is TGCGCCAGCAGCCCCAGACAGGGGAACACCGGGGAGCTGTTTTTT. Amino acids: CASSPRQGNTGELFF.

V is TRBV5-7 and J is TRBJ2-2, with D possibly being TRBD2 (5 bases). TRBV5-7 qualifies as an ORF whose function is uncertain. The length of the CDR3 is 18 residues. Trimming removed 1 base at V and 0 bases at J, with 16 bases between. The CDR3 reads CASSLFLATGPNTGELFF. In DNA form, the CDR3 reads TGTGCCAGCAGCTTGTTCTTAGCGACGGGCCCGAACACCGGGGAGCTGTTTTTT.

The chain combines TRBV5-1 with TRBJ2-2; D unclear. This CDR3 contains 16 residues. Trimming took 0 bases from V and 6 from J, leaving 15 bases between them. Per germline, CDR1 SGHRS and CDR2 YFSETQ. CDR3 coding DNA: TGCGCCAGCAGCTTGGTCGGTCTAGTAGGCGCCGGGGAGCTGTTTTTT. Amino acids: CASSLVGLVGAGELFF.

The CDR3 DNA reads as TGTGCCAGCGGGAGGGGGGAGAGGGCTAGCACAGATACGCAGTATTTT. Residues: CASGRGERASTDTQYF. The gene calls are TRBV9 and TRBJ2-3, with D perhaps TRBD2 (7 bases). V was clipped by 7 bases and J by 0 bases, with 18 bases between them. This CDR3 is built from 16 residues. Germline V lookup: CDR1 SGDLS, CDR2 YYNGEE.

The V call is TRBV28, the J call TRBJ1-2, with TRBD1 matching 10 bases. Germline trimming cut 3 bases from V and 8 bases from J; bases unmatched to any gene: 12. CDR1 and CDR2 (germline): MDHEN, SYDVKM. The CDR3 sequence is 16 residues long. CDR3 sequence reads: CASSFGDRGLRLGYTF. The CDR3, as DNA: TGTGCCAGCAGTTTCGGAGACAGGGGGCTAAGGTTAGGCTACACCTTC.

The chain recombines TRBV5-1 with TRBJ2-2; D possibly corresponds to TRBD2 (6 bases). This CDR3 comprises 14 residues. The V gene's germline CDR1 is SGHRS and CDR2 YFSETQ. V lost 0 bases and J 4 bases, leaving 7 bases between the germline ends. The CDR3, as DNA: TGCGCCAGCAGCTTGGGGGAGGTCACCGGGGAGCTGTTTTTT. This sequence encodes CASSLGEVTGELFF.

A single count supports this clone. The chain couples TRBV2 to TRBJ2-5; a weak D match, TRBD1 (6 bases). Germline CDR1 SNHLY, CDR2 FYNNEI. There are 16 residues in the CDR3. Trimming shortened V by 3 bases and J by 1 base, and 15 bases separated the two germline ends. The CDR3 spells CASSEGWTASQETQYF. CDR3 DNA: TGTGCCAGCAGTGAGGGGTGGACAGCCTCCCAAGAGACCCAGTACTTC. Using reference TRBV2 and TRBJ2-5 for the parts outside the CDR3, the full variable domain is EPEVTQTPSHQVTQMGQEVILRCVPISNHLYFYWYRQILGQKVEFLVSFYNNEISEKSEIFDDQFSVERPDGSNFTLKIRSTKLEDSAMYFCASSEGWTASQETQYFGPGTRLLVL.

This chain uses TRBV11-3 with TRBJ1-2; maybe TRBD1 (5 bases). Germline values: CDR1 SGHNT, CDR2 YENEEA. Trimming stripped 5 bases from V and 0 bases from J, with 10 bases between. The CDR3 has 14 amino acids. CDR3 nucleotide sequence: TGTGCCAGCAGCCTCACGACAGCTAACTATGGCTACACCTTC. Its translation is CASSLTTANYGYTF.

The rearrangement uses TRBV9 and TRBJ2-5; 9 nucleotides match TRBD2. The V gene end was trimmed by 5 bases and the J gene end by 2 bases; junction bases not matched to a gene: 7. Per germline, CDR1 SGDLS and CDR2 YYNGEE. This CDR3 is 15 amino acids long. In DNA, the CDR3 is TGTGCCAGCAGTTCAGGGACTAGCATACAAGAGACCCAGTACTTC. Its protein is CASSSGTSIQETQYF.

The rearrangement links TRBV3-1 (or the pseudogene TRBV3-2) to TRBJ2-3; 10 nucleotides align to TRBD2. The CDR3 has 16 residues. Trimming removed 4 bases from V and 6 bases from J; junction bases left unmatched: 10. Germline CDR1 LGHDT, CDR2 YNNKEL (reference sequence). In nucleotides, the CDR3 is TGTGCCAGCAGCCCACTAGCGGGGTACCTCGTCGATACGCAGTATTTT. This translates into CASSPLAGYLVDTQYF.

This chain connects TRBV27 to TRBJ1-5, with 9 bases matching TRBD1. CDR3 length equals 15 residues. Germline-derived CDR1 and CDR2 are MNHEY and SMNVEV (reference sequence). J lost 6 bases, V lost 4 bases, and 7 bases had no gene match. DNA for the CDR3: TGTGCCAGCAGTTCGGGACAGGGTTTTGGTCAGCCCCAGCATTTT. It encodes CASSSGQGFGQPQHF.

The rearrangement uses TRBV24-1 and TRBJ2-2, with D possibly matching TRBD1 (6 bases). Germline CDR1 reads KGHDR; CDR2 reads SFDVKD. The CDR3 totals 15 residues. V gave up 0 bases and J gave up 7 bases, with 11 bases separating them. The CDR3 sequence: CATSDLTQGYGELFF. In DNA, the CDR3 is TGTGCCACCAGTGATTTGACACAGGGCTACGGGGAGCTGTTTTTT.

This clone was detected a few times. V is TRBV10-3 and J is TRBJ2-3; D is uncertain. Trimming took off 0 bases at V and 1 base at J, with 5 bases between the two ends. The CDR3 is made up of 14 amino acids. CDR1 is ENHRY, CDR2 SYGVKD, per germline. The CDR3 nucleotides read TGTGCCATCAGTGAGTCGTTAGGCACAGATACGCAGTATTTT. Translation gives CAISESLGTDTQYF.

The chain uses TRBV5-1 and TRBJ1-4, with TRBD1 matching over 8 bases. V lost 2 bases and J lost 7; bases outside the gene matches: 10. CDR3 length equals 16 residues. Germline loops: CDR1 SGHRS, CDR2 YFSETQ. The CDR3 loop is CASSLEGQGAGEKLFF. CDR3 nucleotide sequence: TGCGCCAGCAGCTTAGAGGGCCAGGGGGCTGGTGAAAAACTGTTTTTT.

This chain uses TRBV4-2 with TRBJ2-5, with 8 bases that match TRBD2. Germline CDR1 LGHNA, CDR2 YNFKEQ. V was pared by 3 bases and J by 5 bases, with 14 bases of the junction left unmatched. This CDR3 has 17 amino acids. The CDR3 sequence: CASSQRALTSAFETQYF. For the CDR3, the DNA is TGTGCCAGCAGCCAGCGCGCCTTGACTAGCGCGTTTGAGACCCAGTACTTC.